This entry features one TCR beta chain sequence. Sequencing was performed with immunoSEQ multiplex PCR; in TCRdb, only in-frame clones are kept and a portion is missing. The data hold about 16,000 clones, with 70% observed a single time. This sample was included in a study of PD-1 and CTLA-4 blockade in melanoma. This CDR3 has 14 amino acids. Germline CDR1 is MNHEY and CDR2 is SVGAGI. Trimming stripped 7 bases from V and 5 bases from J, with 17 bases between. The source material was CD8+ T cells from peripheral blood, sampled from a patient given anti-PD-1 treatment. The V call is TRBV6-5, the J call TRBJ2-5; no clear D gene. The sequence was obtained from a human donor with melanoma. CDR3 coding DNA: TGTGCCAGCACCTACGGTCGGGCGTTCGAGACCCAGTACTTC. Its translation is CASTYGRAFETQYF.